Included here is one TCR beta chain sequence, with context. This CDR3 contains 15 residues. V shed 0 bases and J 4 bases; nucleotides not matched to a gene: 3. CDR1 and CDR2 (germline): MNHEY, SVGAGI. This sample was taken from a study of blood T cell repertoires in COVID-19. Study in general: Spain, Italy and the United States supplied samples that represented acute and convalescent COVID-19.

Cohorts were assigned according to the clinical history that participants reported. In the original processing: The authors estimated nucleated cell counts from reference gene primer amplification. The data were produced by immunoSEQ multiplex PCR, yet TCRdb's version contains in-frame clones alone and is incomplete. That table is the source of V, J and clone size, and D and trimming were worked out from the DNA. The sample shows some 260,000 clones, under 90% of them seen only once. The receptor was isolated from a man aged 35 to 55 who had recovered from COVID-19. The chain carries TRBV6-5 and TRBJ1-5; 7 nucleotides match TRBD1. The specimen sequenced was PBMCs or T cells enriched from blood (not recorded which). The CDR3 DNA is TGTGCCAGCAGTTACTCGACAGGGTTGAATCAGCCCCAGCATTTT. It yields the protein CASSYSTGLNQPQHF.